Below are 12 T cell receptor beta chains sequenced from a single sample in a study of blood T cell repertoires in COVID-19. Here immunoSEQ multiplex PCR was the method, and the copy in TCRdb shows in-frame clones only, minus some. Of about 140,000 clones listed, over 75% are singletons. The specimen sequenced was PBMCs or T cells enriched from blood (not recorded which). The receptors originated from a woman between 50 and 59 years old who had recovered from COVID-19.

In its sample, this clone was seen a few times. The chain is built from TRBV7-9 and TRBJ2-7, with D hard to call. The CDR3 totals 14 residues. Germline CDR1 reads SEHNR; CDR2 reads FQNEAQ (reference sequence). Between the trimmed V and J ends, which lost 2 bases and 7 bases, there was a span of 15 bases. This chain's CDR3 is CASSLTTKIGEQYF. The CDR3 DNA follows: TGTGCCAGCAGCTTAACCACTAAGATCGGGGAGCAGTACTTC.

The chain links TRBV2 to TRBJ2-1; TRBD2 might be the D (6 bases). V was clipped by 7 bases and J by 2 bases, with 12 bases between them. The CDR3 extends over 14 amino acids. Germline V gives CDR1 SNHLY, CDR2 FYNNEI. CDR3 DNA sequence: TGTGCCAGCAAGTCGGGGGACCCCTACAATGAGCAGTTCTTC. Protein: CASKSGDPYNEQFF.

This chain links TRBV24-1 with TRBJ2-1; D unresolved. Germline V gives CDR1 KGHDR, CDR2 SFDVKD. The CDR3 has 11 amino acids. Trimming left V 8 bases short and J 9 bases short, with 10 bases between. The CDR3 protein is CATNGGSEQFF. CDR3 nucleotides: TGTGCCACCAATGGCGGTTCTGAGCAGTTCTTC.

The gene calls are TRBV9 and TRBJ1-1; D remains ambiguous. Trimming removed 4 bases at V and 3 bases at J, with 16 bases between. This CDR3 comprises 15 residues. CDR1 is SGDLS and CDR2 is YYNGEE in the germline V gene. The CDR3 here is CASSLGGKWDTEAFF. The CDR3 nucleotides are TGTGCCAGCAGCCTGGGAGGGAAGTGGGACACTGAAGCTTTCTTT.

Only a few counts were recorded for this clone. This chain joins TRBV7-3 and TRBJ2-2; 7 bases line up with TRBD1. The ends lost 5 bases at V and 5 bases at J; junction bases unmatched: 5. This CDR3 comprises 14 residues. The germline V gene has CDR1 SGHTA and CDR2 FQGTGA. The CDR3 DNA is TGTGCCAGCAGCCAGGGGGTGCCTACCGGGGAGCTGTTTTTT. This gives the protein CASSQGVPTGELFF.

This sequence joins TRBV3-1 (or the pseudogene TRBV3-2) and TRBJ2-7, with 11 bases aligning to TRBD2. V shed 1 base and J 12 bases; nucleotides not matched to a gene: 11. This CDR3 comprises 15 residues. CDR1 is LGHDT, CDR2 YNNKEL, per germline (reference sequence). CDR3 amino acids: CASSQGPSGGPPPYF. The DNA for the CDR3 is TGTGCCAGCAGCCAAGGTCCTAGCGGGGGGCCGCCCCCGTACTTC.

The chain combines TRBV7-8 with TRBJ2-5, with TRBD1 identical over 9 bases. The CDR3 runs to 13 residues. CDR1 SGHVS and CDR2 FQNEAQ come from the germline V gene. V was clipped by 5 bases and J by 5 bases; unmatched bases: 3. In DNA, the CDR3 is TGTGCCAGCAGCCAGACAGGGGGTGAGACCCAGTACTTC. This sequence encodes CASSQTGGETQYF.

This clone occurred a few times. This chain joins TRBV7-9 and TRBJ2-3; TRBD2 agrees at 10 bases. J was trimmed by 6 bases and V by 5 bases; bases with no gene match: 8. The V gene's germline CDR1 is SEHNR and CDR2 FQNEAQ (reference sequence). CDR3 length equals 15 residues. The CDR3 DNA reads TGTGCCAGCAGCCAAACTAGCGGGGTGTCGGATACGCAGTATTTT. Translation gives CASSQTSGVSDTQYF.

The chain links TRBV28 to TRBJ2-7; no reliable D call. The CDR3 length is 13 residues. Trimming removed 4 bases at V and 0 bases at J, with 7 bases between. CDR1 MDHEN and CDR2 SYDVKM come from the germline V gene. The CDR3, as DNA: TGTGCCAGCAGTTGGGCCAGCTCCTACGAGCAGTACTTC. This sequence encodes CASSWASSYEQYF.

The V call is TRBV7-2, the J call TRBJ2-1; 7 bases agree with TRBD2. The CDR3 sequence is 14 residues long. Germline CDR1 reads SGHTA; CDR2 reads FQGNSA. V dropped 3 bases and J dropped 5; count of bases not matched to a gene: 4. The CDR3 reads CASSFTGTNNEQFF. The CDR3 bases are TGTGCCAGCAGCTTCACCGGGACTAACAATGAGCAGTTCTTC.

This clone appeared once. The chain employs TRBV9 and TRBJ2-7, with D perhaps matching TRBD1 (6 bases). This CDR3 is built from 15 residues. Germline V CDR1 and CDR2: SGDLS, YYNGEE. Trimming took off 4 bases at V and 2 bases at J, with 16 bases between the two ends. CDR3 coding DNA: TGTGCCAGCAGCCCCAACTACGGACAGACCTACGAGCAGTACTTC. Its protein product is CASSPNYGQTYEQYF.

The chain is built from TRBV12-3 or TRBV12-4 and TRBJ1-1; TRBD1 might be the D (6 bases). V lost 6 bases and J lost 4, with 9 bases in between. The CDR3 consists of 12 residues. The CDR3 region is CASRWGPTEAFF. The DNA of the CDR3 is TGTGCCAGCAGGTGGGGGCCCACTGAAGCTTTCTTT.